One and the same sample provided the 18 T cell receptor beta chains below, sequenced in a study of T cells of healthy individuals listed by TCRdb under 2018. Receptor libraries were prepared by 5' RACE. TCRdb records Illumina MiSeq as the sequencer. The public reads were reprocessed in TCRdb via fastp at Q25 and MiXCR, keeping in-frame beta chains. Identical CDR3 protein sequences are pooled into one entry, listed with their most common genes and DNA. The sample table records 55,000 to 65,000 distinct CDR3 sequences; under 20% of these occur just once. Of the sample, about 4.4% is held by the ten largest clones. The receptors here all came from a human donor in good health.

The chain has TRBV5-4 and TRBJ2-3, with 13 bases that match TRBD2. The CDR3 runs 16 residues. V shed 2 bases, J shed 6 bases, and the junction held 6 bases outside the gene matches. CDR1 is SGHNT, CDR2 YYREEE, per germline (reference sequence). The CDR3 spells CASSFPTSGGPDTQYF. CDR3 in DNA: TGTGCCAGCAGCTTCCCGACTAGCGGGGGGCCTGATACGCAGTATTTT. Drawing the rest from reference TRBV5-4 and TRBJ2-3, the complete variable domain is ETGVTQSPTHLIKTRGQQVTLRCSSQSGHNTVSWYQQALGQGPQFIFQYYREEENGRGNFPPRFSGLQFPNYSSELNVNALELDDSALYLCASSFPTSGGPDTQYFGPGTRLTVL.

This clonotype showed up many times. The chain uses TRBV29-1 and TRBJ1-1; D gene ambiguous. V was shortened by 5 bases and J by 1 base, with 11 bases between the two germline ends. CDR1 is SQVTM, CDR2 ANQGSEA, per germline. The CDR3 has 13 amino acids. CDR3 sequence reads: CSVSEGTNTEAFF. The DNA of the CDR3 is TGCAGCGTTTCCGAGGGAACGAACACTGAAGCTTTCTTT.

The count of this clonotype is one. This sequence may be a read error, since a much larger clone differs from it by one base. The chain combines TRBV7-2 with TRBJ2-5; D remains unclear. The V end lost 6 bases, the J end lost 3 bases, and 14 bases lay between the germline ends. This CDR3 comprises 14 residues. Looked up from germline, CDR1 is SGHTA and CDR2 is FQGNSA. CDR3 DNA sequence: TGTGCCAGCAGTCACACCATAACCAAAGAGACCCAGTACTTC. Its translation is CASSHTITKETQYF.

This clonotype showed up many times. The V gene is TRBV6-1, the J gene TRBJ2-2, with TRBD1 matching 8 bases. Germline V gene data show CDR1 as MNHNS and CDR2 as SASEGT. CDR3 size: 15 residues. Trimming at V came to 6 bases and at J to 4 bases, leaving 7 bases not matched to a gene. The DNA of the CDR3 is TGTGCCAGCAGATACGACAGGGGCGGCACCGGGGAGCTGTTTTTT. Protein sequence: CASRYDRGGTGELFF.

This clonotype has a count of ten or more. The chain's CDR3 is CDPREDRALWQPQHF. The CDR3 nucleotides read TGTGACCCCCGGGAAGACAGGGCCCTTTGGCAGCCCCAGCATTTT. The chain combines TRBV9 with TRBJ1-5, with 7 bases identical to TRBD1. The CDR3 length is 15 residues. The germline V gene encodes CDR1 SGDLS and CDR2 YYNGEE.

The table lists this clonotype with a few counts. The CDR3 reads CASSGYRGPNSFYSNQPQHF. CDR3 bases: TGTGCCAGCAGCGGATACAGGGGACCGAACTCGTTCTATAGCAATCAGCCCCAGCATTTT. The V call is TRBV9, the J call TRBJ1-5; TRBD1 agrees at 7 bases. V was clipped by 3 bases and J by 0 bases; unmatched bases: 18. The V gene's germline CDR1 is SGDLS and CDR2 YYNGEE. The CDR3 length is 20 residues.

The chain recombines TRBV19 with TRBJ1-6; no reliable D call. The germline V and J ends were trimmed by 2 bases and 5 bases, with 10 bases remaining between them. In germline, CDR1 is LNHDA, CDR2 SQIVND (reference sequence). This CDR3 has 15 residues. The CDR3 loop reads CASSIRAGDNSPLHF. DNA of the CDR3: TGTGCCAGTAGTATAAGGGCCGGCGATAATTCACCCCTCCACTTT.

The table lists this clonotype with many counts. This chain connects TRBV4-1 to TRBJ1-5; tentative D call: TRBD1 (5 bases). The CDR3 extends over 15 amino acids. Between the trimmed V and J ends, which lost 4 bases and 3 bases, there was a span of 13 bases. Germline V CDR1 and CDR2: MGHRA, YSYEKL. The CDR3 protein is CASSLSGGPNQPQHF. For the CDR3, the DNA is TGCGCCAGCAGCCTCTCCGGGGGACCCAATCAGCCCCAGCATTTT.

This chain links TRBV6-2 or TRBV6-3 with TRBJ2-1, with D tentatively TRBD2 (5 bases). Trimming took off 8 bases at V and 4 bases at J, with 18 bases between the two ends. CDR1 and CDR2 (germline): MNHEY, SVGEGT. The CDR3 contains 15 residues. The CDR3 region has the DNA TGTGCCAGCGGCCCCCTAGCTGATACGTACAATGAGCAGTTCTTC. Encoded protein: CASGPLADTYNEQFF.

The rearrangement links TRBV20-1 to TRBJ2-5; 10 nucleotides match TRBD2. Germline-derived CDR1 and CDR2 are DFQATT and SNEGSKA (reference sequence). The CDR3 has 15 residues. Trimming at V came to 0 bases and at J to 4 bases, leaving 5 bases not matched to a gene. This CDR3 is CSARDGAGGRETQYF. CDR3 bases: TGCAGTGCTAGAGATGGAGCGGGGGGGAGAGAGACCCAGTACTTC.

This clonotype was counted a few times. This chain uses TRBV11-2 with TRBJ2-1, with D uncertain. The CDR3 runs to 12 residues. Trimming left V 2 bases short and J 13 bases short, with 12 bases between. Germline CDR1 and CDR2: SGHAT and FQNNGV. CDR3 bases: TGTGCCAGCAGCTTATGGAGTCCACCTCAGTTCTTC. As protein: CASSLWSPPQFF.

This clonotype has ten or more counts. This chain links TRBV5-1 with TRBJ2-1, with TRBD1 identical over 11 bases. Per the germline V gene, CDR1 is SGHRS and CDR2 is YFSETQ. V lost 3 bases and J lost 7; bases outside the gene matches: 6. This CDR3 spans 15 amino acids. CDR3 region: CASSSGQGVTNEQFF. The CDR3 DNA reads as TGCGCCAGCAGCTCGGGACAGGGGGTTACGAATGAGCAGTTCTTC.

This clonotype was found many times. This chain joins TRBV28 and TRBJ2-1; 9 positions agree with TRBD1. The germline gives CDR1 MDHEN, CDR2 SYDVKM. The junction had 8 bases not matched to a gene; V was cut back by 7 bases and J by 4 bases. CDR3 length: 15 amino acids. In DNA, the CDR3 is TGTGCCAGCATCACCAGGACAGGGGCTTACAATGAGCAGTTCTTC. This codes for CASITRTGAYNEQFF.

At least ten counts were recorded for this clonotype. The J gene is TRBJ1-4, the V gene TRBV6-5, with no clear D. The ends were cut back, 6 bases at V and 14 bases at J, with 16 bases in the middle. This CDR3 region has 12 residues. Germline CDR1 is MNHEY and CDR2 is SVGAGI. The CDR3 is CASRDGREVLFF. Written as DNA, the CDR3 is TGTGCCAGCAGAGACGGACGAGAGGTTCTGTTTTTT.

V gene TRBV6-2 or TRBV6-3 combines with J gene TRBJ2-5; 12 bases match TRBD2. Germline assignment: CDR1 MNHEY and CDR2 SVGEGT. The V gene end was trimmed by 6 bases and the J gene end by 5 bases; junction bases not matched to a gene: 10. The CDR3 consists of 16 residues. CDR3 coding DNA: TGTGCCAGCAGATACCCTAGCGGGAGGGCCGGTGAGACCCAGTACTTC. Translated: CASRYPSGRAGETQYF.

The chain combines TRBV4-3 with TRBJ1-2; no clear D gene. From germline, CDR1 is LGHNA and CDR2 YSLEER. The CDR3 runs 15 residues. V was trimmed by 0 bases and J by 3 bases, leaving 11 bases between them. The DNA for the CDR3 is TGCGCCAGCAGCCAAGAACAAACACTTCACTATGGCTACACCTTC. It encodes CASSQEQTLHYGYTF.

This clonotype was detected only a few times. This chain uses TRBV9 with TRBJ2-6; 7 nucleotides align to TRBD2. Trimming removed 3 bases from V and 6 bases from J; junction bases left unmatched: 9. CDR1 and CDR2 (germline): SGDLS, YYNGEE. This CDR3 region has 16 residues. CDR3 coding DNA: TGTGCCAGCAGCGCTGGGGGGGTCCTCGAGGCCAACGTCCTGACTTTC. Translation gives CASSAGGVLEANVLTF. Based on the CDR3 plus reference TRBV9 and TRBJ2-6, the full variable domain is DSGVTQTPKHLITATGQRVTLRCSPRSGDLSVYWYQQSLDQGLQFLIQYYNGEERAKGNILERFSAQQFPDLHSELNLSSLELGDSALYFCASSAGGVLEANVLTFGAGSRLTVL.

Many counts were recorded for this clonotype. This chain uses TRBV20-1 with TRBJ2-1; D possibly uses TRBD1 or TRBD2 (5 bases each). CDR3 length: 13 amino acids. Trimming removed 6 bases from V and 5 bases from J, with 14 bases in between. Germline lookup yields CDR1 DFQATT and CDR2 SNEGSKA (reference sequence). This CDR3 is CSAPRGGNNEQFF. CDR3 sequence (DNA): TGCAGTGCCCCGCGTGGGGGTAACAATGAGCAGTTCTTC.